These 10 T cell receptor beta chains share one sample of origin, sequenced in a study of Ad26.COV2.S vaccination and SARS-CoV-2 variants. Treatment noted: 15 to 20 received Ad26.COV2.S at low or high dose, single or two shots; about 5 received placebo; per-sample allocation not given. Specimen acquisition occurred on day 63 following the initial vaccine or placebo injection. Using immunoSEQ multiplex PCR, the repertoire was profiled, and TCRdb retains in-frame clones only, with some absent. The sample records hundreds of thousands of clones, about 87% being singletons. Sequences were derived from peripheral blood, sampled in a trial of Ad26.COV2.S vaccine versus placebo. All receptors come from a person between 18 and 65 years old who received the Ad26.COV2.S COVID-19 vaccine or a placebo.

The genes are TRBV28 and TRBJ1-2; no definite D call. The CDR3 has 12 residues. Germline CDR1 and CDR2: MDHEN and SYDVKM. V gave up 5 bases and J gave up 4 bases, with 8 bases separating them. CDR3 residues: CASSQDGYGYTF. The CDR3, as DNA: TGTGCCAGCAGTCAAGACGGCTATGGCTACACCTTC.

This chain links TRBV7-8 with TRBJ2-7; TRBD2 agrees at 10 bases. Germline V gives CDR1 SGHVS, CDR2 FQNEAQ. V dropped 1 base and J dropped 6; count of bases not matched to a gene: 15. The CDR3 covers 18 residues. The CDR3 region has the DNA TGTGCCAGCAGCTTAGGACGGCGGAGCGGGAGGGCCTCCGCCGAGCAGTACTTC. It encodes CASSLGRRSGRASAEQYF.

The chain joins TRBV19 to TRBJ1-1; possible D gene TRBD1, 6 bases. The CDR3 length is 16 residues. The germline V gene has CDR1 LNHDA and CDR2 SQIVND (reference sequence). Trimming took 4 bases from V and 0 from J, leaving 15 bases between them. Here the CDR3 reads CASSTGRGGMNTEAFF. DNA of the CDR3: TGTGCCAGTAGTACCGGTCGTGGGGGCATGAACACTGAAGCTTTCTTT. Looking up the rest from reference TRBV19 and TRBJ1-1 gives the full variable domain: DGGITQSPKYLFRKEGQNVTLSCEQNLNHDAMYWYRQDPGQGLRLIYYSQIVNDFQKGDIAEGYSVSREKKESFPLTVTSAQKNPTAFYLCASSTGRGGMNTEAFFGQGTRLTVV.

The V and J genes are TRBV19 and TRBJ2-7; no firm D call. Germline V gives CDR1 LNHDA, CDR2 SQIVND (reference sequence). The CDR3 extends over 14 amino acids. V lost 2 bases and J 2 bases, leaving 10 bases between the germline ends. The CDR3 reads CASSIFGVPYEQYF. The CDR3 nucleotides read TGTGCCAGTAGTATATTTGGGGTTCCCTACGAGCAGTACTTC.

This chain uses TRBV19 with TRBJ2-1; D may be TRBD2 (6 bases). The CDR3 has 14 amino acids. CDR1 is LNHDA and CDR2 is SQIVND in the germline V gene (reference sequence). V gave up 8 bases and J gave up 3 bases, with 14 bases separating them. CDR3 sequence: CASHLGTYYNEQFF. The CDR3 region has the DNA TGTGCCAGTCATCTCGGGACTTACTACAATGAGCAGTTCTTC.

The genes are TRBV28 and TRBJ1-1, with D hard to call. V lost 2 bases and J 11 bases, leaving 15 bases between the germline ends. There are 13 residues in the CDR3. The germline gives CDR1 MDHEN, CDR2 SYDVKM. The CDR3 sequence is CASSLGEYRPAFF. Written as DNA, the CDR3 is TGTGCCAGCAGTTTAGGGGAGTATCGGCCGGCTTTCTTT. Together with reference TRBV28 and TRBJ1-1, the CDR3 gives the full variable domain: DVKVTQSSRYLVKRTGEKVFLECVQDMDHENMFWYRQDPGLGLRLIYFSYDVKMKEKGDIPEGYSVSREKKERFSLILESASTNQTSMYLCASSLGEYRPAFFGQGTRLTVV.

This clone has only one observation. V and J are TRBV19 and TRBJ2-1, with no clear D. The germline V and J ends were trimmed by 11 bases and 9 bases, with 17 bases remaining between them. The CDR3 length is 12 residues. Germline V lookup: CDR1 LNHDA, CDR2 SQIVND (reference sequence). For the CDR3, the DNA is TGTGCCCAACCTTACTTGATTGTTGAGCAGTTCTTC. It encodes CAQPYLIVEQFF.

The genes are TRBV6-5 and TRBJ1-2, with TRBD1 as a possible D gene (5 bases). Germline-derived CDR1 and CDR2 are MNHEY and SVGAGI. There are 12 residues in the CDR3. V was trimmed by 2 bases and J by 5 bases, leaving 6 bases between them. CDR3 loop: CASSYGGYGYTF. The DNA of the CDR3 is TGTGCCAGCAGTTACGGGGGATATGGCTACACCTTC.

This clone turned up a few times. The J gene is TRBJ2-7, the V gene TRBV2, with D tentatively TRBD1 or TRBD2 (5 bases each). Germline CDR1 is SNHLY and CDR2 is FYNNEI. Trimming took off 6 bases at V and 5 bases at J, with 14 bases between the two ends. The CDR3 has 13 residues. The CDR3: CASSALGVNEQYF. CDR3 in DNA: TGTGCCAGCAGCGCCCTGGGGGTGAACGAGCAGTACTTC.

The chain employs TRBV6-2 or TRBV6-3 and TRBJ1-1, with 9 bases lining up with TRBD1. From germline, CDR1 is MNHEY and CDR2 SVGEGT. The CDR3 spans 16 residues. The V and J ends lost 5 bases and 5 bases, in that order; junction bases with no gene match: 12. The CDR3 DNA is TGTGCCAGCAGTCGGGACAGGGTTCTCTCATGGACTGAAGCTTTCTTT. The encoded protein is CASSRDRVLSWTEAFF.